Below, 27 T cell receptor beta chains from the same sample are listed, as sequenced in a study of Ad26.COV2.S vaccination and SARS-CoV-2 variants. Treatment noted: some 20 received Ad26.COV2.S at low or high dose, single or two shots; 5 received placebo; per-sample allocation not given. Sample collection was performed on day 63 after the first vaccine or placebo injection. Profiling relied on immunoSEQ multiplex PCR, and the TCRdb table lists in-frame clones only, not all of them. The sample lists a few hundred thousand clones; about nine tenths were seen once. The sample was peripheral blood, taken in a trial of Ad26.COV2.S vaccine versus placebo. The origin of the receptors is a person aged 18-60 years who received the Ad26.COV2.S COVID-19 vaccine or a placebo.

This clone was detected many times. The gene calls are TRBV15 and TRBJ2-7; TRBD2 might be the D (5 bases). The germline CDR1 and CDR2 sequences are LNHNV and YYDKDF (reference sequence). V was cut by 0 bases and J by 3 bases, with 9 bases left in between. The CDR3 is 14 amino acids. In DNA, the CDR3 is TGTGCCACCAGCAGAGATGTCGGGGTCTACGAGCAGTACTTC. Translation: CATSRDVGVYEQYF.

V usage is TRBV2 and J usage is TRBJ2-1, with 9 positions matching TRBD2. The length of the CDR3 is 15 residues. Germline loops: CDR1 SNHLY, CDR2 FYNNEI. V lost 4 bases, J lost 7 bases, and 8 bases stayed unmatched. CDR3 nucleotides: TGTGCCAGCAGTGTACTAGCGGGCTCCGGAAATGAGCAGTTCTTC. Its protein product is CASSVLAGSGNEQFF.

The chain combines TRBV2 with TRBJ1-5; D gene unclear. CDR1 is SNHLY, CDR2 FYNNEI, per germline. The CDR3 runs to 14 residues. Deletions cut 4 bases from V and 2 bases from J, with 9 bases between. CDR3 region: CASSADGRNQPQHF. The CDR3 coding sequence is TGTGCCAGCAGTGCAGACGGCCGCAATCAGCCCCAGCATTTT.

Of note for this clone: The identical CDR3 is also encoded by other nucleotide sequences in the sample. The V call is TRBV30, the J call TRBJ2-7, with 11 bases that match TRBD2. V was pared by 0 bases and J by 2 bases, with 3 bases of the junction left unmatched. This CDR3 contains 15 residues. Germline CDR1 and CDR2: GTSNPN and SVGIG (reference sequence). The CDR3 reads CAWSVGLAGAYEQYF. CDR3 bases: TGTGCCTGGAGTGTAGGACTAGCGGGTGCCTACGAGCAGTACTTC.

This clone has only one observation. CDR3 bases: TGTGCCAGCACAAGTTTGGGAGATGGCTACACCTTC. It specifies CASTSLGDGYTF. The chain joins TRBV7-2 to TRBJ1-2; no clear D. The CDR3 is 12 residues long. Germline CDR1 is SGHTA and CDR2 is FQGNSA. Trimming cost V 7 bases and J 6 bases, with 12 bases left between them.

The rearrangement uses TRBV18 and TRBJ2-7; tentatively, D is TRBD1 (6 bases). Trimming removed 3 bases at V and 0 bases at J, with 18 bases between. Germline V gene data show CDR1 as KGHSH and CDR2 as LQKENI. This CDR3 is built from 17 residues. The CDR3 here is CASSPSTGTLRSYEQYF. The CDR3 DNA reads TGTGCCAGCTCACCGTCGACCGGGACACTACGCTCCTACGAGCAGTACTTC.

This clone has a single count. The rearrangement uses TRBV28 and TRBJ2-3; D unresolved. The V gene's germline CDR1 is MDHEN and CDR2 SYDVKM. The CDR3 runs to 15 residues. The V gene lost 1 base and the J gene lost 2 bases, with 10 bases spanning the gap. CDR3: CASSLYSGITDTQYF. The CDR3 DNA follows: TGTGCCAGCAGTTTATACTCGGGCATCACAGATACGCAGTATTTT.

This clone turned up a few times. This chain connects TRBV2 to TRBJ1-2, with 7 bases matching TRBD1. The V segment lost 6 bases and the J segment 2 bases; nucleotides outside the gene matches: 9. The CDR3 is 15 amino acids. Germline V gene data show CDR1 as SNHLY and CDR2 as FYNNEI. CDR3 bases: TGTGCCAGCAGCATTATCTGGGACAGCAACTATGGCTACACCTTC. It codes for CASSIIWDSNYGYTF.

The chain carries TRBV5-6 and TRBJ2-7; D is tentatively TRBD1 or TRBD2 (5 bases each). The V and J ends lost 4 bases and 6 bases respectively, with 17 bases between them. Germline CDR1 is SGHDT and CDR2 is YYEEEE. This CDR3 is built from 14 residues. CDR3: CASSPGTNRREQYF. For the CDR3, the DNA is TGTGCCAGCAGCCCCGGGACGAATCGACGCGAGCAGTACTTC.

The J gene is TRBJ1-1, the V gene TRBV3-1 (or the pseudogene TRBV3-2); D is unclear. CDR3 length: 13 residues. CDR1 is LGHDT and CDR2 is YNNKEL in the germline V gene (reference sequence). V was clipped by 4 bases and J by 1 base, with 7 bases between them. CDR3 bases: TGTGCCAGCAGCCCCGGACCGAACACTGAAGCTTTCTTT. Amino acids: CASSPGPNTEAFF.

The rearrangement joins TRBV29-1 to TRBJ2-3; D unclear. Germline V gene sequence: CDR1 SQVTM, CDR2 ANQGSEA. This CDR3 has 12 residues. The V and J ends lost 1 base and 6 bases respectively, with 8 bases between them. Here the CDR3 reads CSVEATGDTQYF. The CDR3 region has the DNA TGCAGCGTTGAAGCTACCGGGGATACGCAGTATTTT.

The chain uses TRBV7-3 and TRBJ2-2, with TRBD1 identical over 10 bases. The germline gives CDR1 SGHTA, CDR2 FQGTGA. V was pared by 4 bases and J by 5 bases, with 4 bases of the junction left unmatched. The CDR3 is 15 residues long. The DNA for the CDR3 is TGTGCCAGCAGCTCGGGACAGGGGACTACCGGGGAGCTGTTTTTT. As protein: CASSSGQGTTGELFF.

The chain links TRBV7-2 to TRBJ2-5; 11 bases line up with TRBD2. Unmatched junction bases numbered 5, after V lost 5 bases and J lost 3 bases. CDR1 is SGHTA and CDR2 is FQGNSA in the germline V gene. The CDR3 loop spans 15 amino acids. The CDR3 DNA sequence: TGTGCCAGCAGCCTTTCGACTAGCGGGGAAGAGACCCAGTACTTC. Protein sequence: CASSLSTSGEETQYF.

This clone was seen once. CDR3: CASSLRTGGAEGEKLFF. The CDR3 nucleotides read TGTGCCAGCAGCTTACGGACAGGGGGCGCGGAGGGCGAAAAACTGTTTTTT. The chain joins TRBV11-2 to TRBJ1-4; 11 positions match TRBD1. Germline V gives CDR1 SGHAT, CDR2 FQNNGV. The CDR3 extends over 17 amino acids. V was pared by 2 bases and J by 8 bases, with 10 bases of the junction left unmatched.

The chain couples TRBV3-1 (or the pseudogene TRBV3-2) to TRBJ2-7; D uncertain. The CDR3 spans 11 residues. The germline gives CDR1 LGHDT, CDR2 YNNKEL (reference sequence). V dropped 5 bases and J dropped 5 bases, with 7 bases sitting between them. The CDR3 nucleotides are TGTGCCAGCAGCTACCTGGACGAGCAGTACTTC. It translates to CASSYLDEQYF.

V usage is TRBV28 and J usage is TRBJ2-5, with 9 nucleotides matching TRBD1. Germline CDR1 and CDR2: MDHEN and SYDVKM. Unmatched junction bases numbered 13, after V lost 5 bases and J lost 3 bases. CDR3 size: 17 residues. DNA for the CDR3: TGTGCCAGCAGTCGACTCAGTTTAAGGGACAGGGAAGAGACCCAGTACTTC. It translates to CASSRLSLRDREETQYF.

CDR3: CASSKGTSSYNEQFF. In DNA form, the CDR3 reads TGTGCCAGCTCAAAGGGGACTAGCTCCTACAATGAGCAGTTCTTC. The rearrangement joins TRBV21-1 to TRBJ2-1; the DNA was not compared with TRBD2, the D call given in the table. TRBV21-1 is a pseudogene. The CDR3 runs 15 residues.

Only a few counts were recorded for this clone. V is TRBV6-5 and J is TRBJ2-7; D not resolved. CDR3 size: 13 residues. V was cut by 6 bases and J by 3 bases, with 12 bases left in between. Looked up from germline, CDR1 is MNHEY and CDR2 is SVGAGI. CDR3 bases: TGTGCCAGCAGCTTGACTGACTTCTACGAGCAGTACTTC. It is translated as CASSLTDFYEQYF.

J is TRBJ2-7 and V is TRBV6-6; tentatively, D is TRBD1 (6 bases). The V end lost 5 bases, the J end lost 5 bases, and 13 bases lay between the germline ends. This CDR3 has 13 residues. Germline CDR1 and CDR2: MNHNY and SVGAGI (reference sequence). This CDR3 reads CASSPGQPDEQYF. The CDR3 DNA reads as TGTGCCAGCAGTCCGGGACAACCGGACGAGCAGTACTTC.

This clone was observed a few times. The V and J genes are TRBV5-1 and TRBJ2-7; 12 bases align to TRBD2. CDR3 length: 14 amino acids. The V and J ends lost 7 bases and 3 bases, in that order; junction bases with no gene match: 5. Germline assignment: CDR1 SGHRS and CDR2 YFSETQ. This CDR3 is CASRGLAGNYEQYF. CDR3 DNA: TGCGCCAGCCGAGGACTAGCGGGAAACTACGAGCAGTACTTC. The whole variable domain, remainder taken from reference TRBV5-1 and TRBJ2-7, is KAGVTQTPRYLIKTRGQQVTLSCSPISGHRSVSWYQQTPGQGLQFLFEYFSETQRNKGNFPGRFSGRQFSNSRSEMNVSTLELGDSALYLCASRGLAGNYEQYFGPGTRLTVT.

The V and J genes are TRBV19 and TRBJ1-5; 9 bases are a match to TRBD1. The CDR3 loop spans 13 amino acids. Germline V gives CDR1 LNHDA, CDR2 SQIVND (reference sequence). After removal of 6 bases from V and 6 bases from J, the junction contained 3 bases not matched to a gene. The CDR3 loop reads CASRTGGFQPQHF. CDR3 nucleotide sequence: TGTGCCAGTAGAACAGGGGGCTTTCAGCCCCAGCATTTT.

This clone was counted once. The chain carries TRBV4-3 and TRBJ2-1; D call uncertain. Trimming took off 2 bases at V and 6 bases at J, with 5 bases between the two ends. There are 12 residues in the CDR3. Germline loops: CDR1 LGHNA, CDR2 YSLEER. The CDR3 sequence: CASSQSSNEQFF. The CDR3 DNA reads TGCGCCAGCAGCCAAAGCAGCAATGAGCAGTTCTTC.

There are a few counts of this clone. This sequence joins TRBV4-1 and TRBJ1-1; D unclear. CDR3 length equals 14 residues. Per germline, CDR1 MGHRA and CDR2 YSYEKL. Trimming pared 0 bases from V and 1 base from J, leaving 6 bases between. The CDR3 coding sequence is TGCGCCAGCAGCCAAGATACCTCGAACACTGAAGCTTTCTTT. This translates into CASSQDTSNTEAFF.

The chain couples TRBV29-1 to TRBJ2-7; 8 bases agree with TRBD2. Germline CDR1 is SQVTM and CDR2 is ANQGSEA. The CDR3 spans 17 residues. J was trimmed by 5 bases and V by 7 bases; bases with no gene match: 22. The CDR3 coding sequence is TGCAGCGCGCAACCCAACCGGGGCGGGAGGAATCACCACGAGCAGTACTTC. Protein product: CSAQPNRGGRNHHEQYF.

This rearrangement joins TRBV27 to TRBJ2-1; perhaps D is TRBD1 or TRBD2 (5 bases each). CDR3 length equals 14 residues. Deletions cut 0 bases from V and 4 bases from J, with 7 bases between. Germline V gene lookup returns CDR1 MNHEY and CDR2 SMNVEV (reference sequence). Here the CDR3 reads CASSLSGAYNEQFF. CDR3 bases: TGTGCCAGCAGTTTATCCGGGGCATACAATGAGCAGTTCTTC.

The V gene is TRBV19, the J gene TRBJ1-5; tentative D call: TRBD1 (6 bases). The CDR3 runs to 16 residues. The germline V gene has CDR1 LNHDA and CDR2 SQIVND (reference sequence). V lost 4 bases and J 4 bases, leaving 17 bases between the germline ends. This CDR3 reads CASSTQGALGNQPQHF. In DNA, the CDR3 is TGTGCCAGTAGTACACAGGGCGCTTTGGGAAATCAGCCCCAGCATTTT.

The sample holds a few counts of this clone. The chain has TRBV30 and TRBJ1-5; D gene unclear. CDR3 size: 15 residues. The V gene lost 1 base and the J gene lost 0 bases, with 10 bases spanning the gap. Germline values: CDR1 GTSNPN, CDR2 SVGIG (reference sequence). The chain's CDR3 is CAWSAGQSSNQPQHF. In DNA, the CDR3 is TGTGCCTGGAGTGCCGGCCAAAGTAGCAATCAGCCCCAGCATTTT.